This T cell receptor beta chain was retrieved from a study of radiation and T cells in renal cell carcinoma. Study background: Nephrectomy followed 15 Gy stereotactic body radiation by 4 weeks.

Sample time point: baseline pretreatment blood. Treatment in this sample: 15 Gy SBRT to primary tumor, nephrectomy 4 weeks later. After SBRT, blood was collected at 2 and 4 weeks, plus baseline. The tumor was a clear cell renal cell carcinoma. Germline CDR1 reads SQVTM; CDR2 reads ANQGSEA. The V segment lost 4 bases and the J segment 7 bases; nucleotides outside the gene matches: 4. This CDR3 is built from 12 residues. TCRdb's table, derived via immunoSEQ multiplex PCR, lists solely in-frame clones and lacks some. The sample records approximately 110,000 clones, approximately 80% being singletons. This clone has at least ten counts.

The clonotype comes from a woman aged 55-70 years with renal cell carcinoma. The V gene is TRBV29-1, the J gene TRBJ1-1; 9 nucleotides agree with TRBD1. The sample consisted of blood, taken from a patient whose treatment included radiotherapy and nephrectomy. The CDR3 is CSVVGTGIEAFF. The DNA of the CDR3 is TGCAGCGTTGTGGGGACAGGGATTGAAGCTTTCTTT. The whole variable domain, filled in from reference TRBV29-1 and TRBJ1-1, reads SAVISQKPSRDICQRGTSLTIQCQVDSQVTMMFWYRQQPGQSLTLIATANQGSEATYESGFVIDKFPISRPNLTFSTLTVSNMSPEDSSIYLCSVVGTGIEAFFGQGTRLTVV.